This TCR beta chain appears in the sequencing data of a study of blood T cell repertoires in COVID-19 (dated by TCRdb to 2018 to 2021). For the study in its entirety: Samples from collaborators originated in the United States, Italy and Spain and spanned both the acute and convalescent phases of COVID-19. Where available, HLA class I and class II types were taken from metadata supplied by the sample provider and were not determined by assay-based typing. A freely available public database, intended as a resource for researchers studying the immune response to SARS-CoV-2, is where the repertoires were released. The prospective study material was composed of cDNA or gDNA derived from T cells, B-cell-depleted T cells, or PBMCs. Samples came from the ongoing ImmuneRACE study (first 160 participants) plus 1,254 subjects from 6 global collaborators. Nearly every sample came with metadata listing a de-identified subject ID, COVID-19 status, age in years and sex. Subjects who had been exposed to COVID-19, were actively infected with it, or had recovered from it provided the deeply sampled blood TCRbeta repertoires that made up the dataset. On the study overall, not on this receptor specifically: How much clinical and demographic metadata was included differed by source and by participant, and the metadata was provided uncurated.

Turning to this clone: The antigen it recognizes is unknown. No base qualities exist here, and no much larger clone lies one base off it.

Spanning cysteine to phenylalanine, the CDR3 consists of 15 amino acids. Of all the DNA, just the CDR3 is kept, 45 bases in frame from base 1. V loses 8 bases of germline sequence and J loses 6 bases, and the interval between the two ends is 20 bases. CDR1 and CDR2, looked up from the germline V gene, are ENHRY and SYGVKD. The collaborating institutions used their own protocols to collect whole blood in K2EDTA tubes. Collaborator samples were shipped for TCRbeta analysis as frozen whole blood, isolated PBMCs, or DNA extracted from either sample type. TCRbeta CDR3 regions were amplified from genomic DNA using the immunoSEQ Assay, a bias-controlled multiplex PCR. The source study handled its data this way. Nucleated cell counts per sample were estimated from amplification of reference gene primers within the assay. Sequence reads were collapsed and filtered to measure the absolute abundance of every unique TCRbeta CDR3 rearrangement. Productive Simpson clonality was computed per sample as the square root of Simpson's diversity index over productive rearrangements. TCRdb took this table from immuneACCESS and kept in-frame rearrangements with V and J called. Such tables lack part of the clones; where checked against another copy, unresolved V genes explain under half of the gap, and the rest is unexplained. V, J and clone size reflect that table, while D and trimming were determined from the DNA. The sample profile shows about 190,000 clones; about 88% of them were found once. In total, the top ten clones hold less than 3.5% of the sample.

The clonotype comes from a woman between 25 and 40 years old with active or convalescent COVID-19. This chain is built from TRBV10-3 and TRBJ2-1; the best D guess is TRBD2, with 7 bases matching. The sequencing input was peripheral blood. Here the CDR3 is given as CAIEKGEGPINEQFF. The DNA sequence follows: TGTGCCATCGAAAAGGGGGAGGGCCCGATCAATGAGCAGTTCTTC.